This passage covers 25 T cell receptor beta chains from one sample sequenced in a study of cytomegalovirus exposure and HLA in healthy donors. Amplification used 60 Vbeta primers and 13 Jbeta primers. Measured with immunoSEQ multiplex PCR; TCRdb has only the in-frame clones, and not every one. The sample includes 79,000 or so clones, roughly 73% of them seen just once. The specimen was PBMCs. The receptors derive from a woman aged 40 to 49 in good health and CMV-seropositive.

The chain links TRBV6-1 to TRBJ2-7; 14 bases align to TRBD2. The CDR3 totals 15 residues. Germline V gives CDR1 MNHNS, CDR2 SASEGT. Trimming took 7 bases from V and 6 from J; bases not matched to a gene: 8. CDR3 sequence: CASNSGLAGVPEQYF. Here the CDR3 DNA reads TGTGCCAGCAACTCGGGACTAGCGGGAGTACCCGAGCAGTACTTC.

This clone appeared a few times. The J gene is TRBJ2-7, the V gene TRBV7-2; D is possibly TRBD2 (7 bases). V lost 5 bases and J lost 7, with 18 bases in between. Germline V lookup: CDR1 SGHTA, CDR2 FQGNSA. The CDR3 runs 14 residues. The DNA for the CDR3 is TGTGCCAGCAGCCCACGGTCCGGGGGGCAAGAGCAGTACTTC. It encodes CASSPRSGGQEQYF.

V and J are TRBV4-3 and TRBJ2-5; the D gene is possibly TRBD1 (6 bases). Trimming shortened V by 0 bases and J by 1 base, and 15 bases separated the two germline ends. CDR1 LGHNA and CDR2 YSLEER come from the germline V gene. This CDR3 comprises 17 residues. In DNA, the CDR3 is TGCGCCAGCAGCCAAGATATCGGGCAGGGGACCCAAGAGACCCAGTACTTC. Translated, it gives CASSQDIGQGTQETQYF.

The J gene is TRBJ1-5, the V gene TRBV6-6, with a tentative D call TRBD1 (5 bases). Trimming took off 6 bases at V and 5 bases at J, with 8 bases between the two ends. This CDR3 contains 12 residues. Germline-derived CDR1 and CDR2 are MNHNY and SVGAGI (reference sequence). The CDR3 DNA follows: TGTGCCAGCAGGCTACAGGATCAGCCCCAGCATTTT. Translated, it gives CASRLQDQPQHF.

This clone has more than one count but fewer than ten. The chain carries TRBV9 and TRBJ1-3, with D uncertain. Looked up from germline, CDR1 is SGDLS and CDR2 is YYNGEE. The V end lost 0 bases, the J end lost 4 bases, and 14 bases lay between the germline ends. The CDR3 consists of 16 residues. CDR3 sequence (DNA): TGTGCCAGCAGCGTAGTGGCGGCAGATCTGGGAAACACCATATATTTT. Its protein is CASSVVAADLGNTIYF.

This chain links TRBV10-3 with TRBJ1-5; TRBD1 matches 8 bases. The CDR3 is 13 amino acids. Per the germline V gene, CDR1 is ENHRY and CDR2 is SYGVKD. V lost 8 bases and J lost 5; bases outside the gene matches: 5. The CDR3 DNA reads TGTGCCATCTCAGGACAGGGTGATCAGCCCCAGCATTTT. Translation gives CAISGQGDQPQHF.

The chain combines TRBV5-1 with TRBJ2-3, with D possibly TRBD2 on 5 matching bases. CDR1 is SGHRS and CDR2 is YFSETQ in the germline V gene. The CDR3 is 15 amino acids. Trimming stripped 6 bases from V and 2 bases from J, with 16 bases between. CDR3 loop: CASNRAGRYTDTQYF. CDR3 coding DNA: TGCGCCAGCAATCGGGCGGGCCGATACACAGATACGCAGTATTTT.

This clone was detected only once. The rearrangement joins TRBV2 to TRBJ1-4; 9 positions agree with TRBD1. There are 18 residues in the CDR3. In germline, CDR1 is SNHLY, CDR2 FYNNEI. V was pared by 7 bases and J by 7 bases, with 19 bases of the junction left unmatched. This CDR3 is CASMAGQGRENSGEKLFF. The CDR3 DNA is TGTGCCAGCATGGCGGGACAGGGTCGTGAAAATTCCGGTGAAAAACTGTTTTTT.

V gene TRBV5-1 combines with J gene TRBJ2-1, with 9 bases matching TRBD2. Germline loops: CDR1 SGHRS, CDR2 YFSETQ. The V gene end was trimmed by 3 bases and the J gene end by 5 bases; junction bases not matched to a gene: 24. The CDR3 covers 21 residues. The CDR3 sequence: CASSSRGGNRPSGTMNNEQFF. CDR3 DNA sequence: TGCGCCAGCAGCTCACGAGGGGGGAATCGGCCTAGCGGGACGATGAACAATGAGCAGTTCTTC.

Concerning this clone itself: Other DNA sequences in the same sample also yield this CDR3. The chain employs TRBV11-2 and TRBJ1-1; the D is unclear. The germline gives CDR1 SGHAT, CDR2 FQNNGV. Deletions cut 3 bases from V and 1 base from J, with 6 bases between. This CDR3 spans 13 amino acids. The CDR3 reads CASSFSGNTEAFF. CDR3 DNA: TGTGCCAGCAGCTTCTCAGGGAACACTGAAGCTTTCTTT.

The chain employs TRBV7-6 and TRBJ2-1; 10 bases are a match to TRBD2. This CDR3 spans 19 amino acids. J was trimmed by 2 bases and V by 5 bases; bases with no gene match: 15. From germline, CDR1 is SGHVS and CDR2 FNYEAQ. CDR3 coding DNA: TGTGCCAGCAGCGCGGAACTAGCGGGACCCTTTGTGACCTACAATGAGCAGTTCTTC. Translating it yields CASSAELAGPFVTYNEQFF.

The chain carries TRBV25-1 and TRBJ2-7; TRBD2 matches at 9 bases. Germline-derived CDR1 and CDR2 are MGHDK and SYGVNS. V was clipped by 3 bases and J by 7 bases; unmatched bases: 7. The CDR3 runs 14 residues. The CDR3 protein is CASSEAGGPREQYF. For the CDR3, the DNA is TGTGCCAGCAGTGAGGCGGGGGGGCCAAGGGAGCAGTACTTC.

The count of this clone is one. The chain combines TRBV10-3 with TRBJ1-1; maybe TRBD1 (5 bases). Trimming cost V 5 bases and J 5 bases, with 15 bases left between them. The CDR3 spans 14 residues. CDR1 is ENHRY, CDR2 SYGVKD, per germline. The CDR3 sequence is CAISRLSGETEAFF. The DNA of the CDR3 is TGTGCCATCAGTCGACTTTCGGGGGAGACTGAAGCTTTCTTT.

CDR3 in amino acids: CAISSTPAGGTYEQYF. CDR3 sequence (DNA): TGTGCCATCAGTTCCACCCCTGCAGGGGGAACCTACGAGCAGTACTTC. The rearrangement links TRBV10-3 to TRBJ2-7, with TRBD1 matching 7 bases. This CDR3 region has 16 residues. Germline CDR1 is ENHRY and CDR2 is SYGVKD. J gave up 2 bases and V 5 bases, and 12 bases lay outside the gene matches.

This clone was detected only a few times. The DNA for the CDR3 is TGTGCCAGCGTAAGACTAGCGGGAGTGATGGAGACCCAGTACTTC. Amino acid sequence: CASVRLAGVMETQYF. The J gene is TRBJ2-5, the V gene TRBV7-9, with 12 bases that match TRBD2. Germline V gene lookup returns CDR1 SEHNR and CDR2 FQNEAQ (reference sequence). This CDR3 comprises 15 residues. V was pared by 8 bases and J by 5 bases, with 9 bases of the junction left unmatched.

The chain recombines TRBV19 with TRBJ2-4; perhaps TRBD1 as D (6 bases). Trimming shortened V by 5 bases and J by 6 bases, and 14 bases separated the two germline ends. This CDR3 is 14 amino acids long. CDR1 is LNHDA and CDR2 is SQIVND in the germline V gene (reference sequence). The CDR3 loop reads CASSSRTVGNIQYF. The CDR3 DNA is TGTGCCAGTAGTTCTCGGACAGTGGGAAACATTCAGTACTTC. Full variable domain (rest looked up from reference TRBV19 and TRBJ2-4): DGGITQSPKYLFRKEGQNVTLSCEQNLNHDAMYWYRQDPGQGLRLIYYSQIVNDFQKGDIAEGYSVSREKKESFPLTVTSAQKNPTAFYLCASSSRTVGNIQYFGAGTRLSVL.

This clone was detected once. The V gene is TRBV29-1, the J gene TRBJ2-7; 7 bases agree with TRBD1. The CDR3 runs to 12 residues. Germline CDR1 SQVTM, CDR2 ANQGSEA. Germline trimming cut 7 bases from V and 3 bases from J; bases unmatched to any gene: 6. The CDR3 DNA follows: TGCAGCGCCCGGGACAGCCGCTACGAGCAGTACTTC. It translates to CSARDSRYEQYF.

V is TRBV7-9 and J is TRBJ2-5; 15 positions match TRBD2. Germline V lookup: CDR1 SEHNR, CDR2 FQNEAQ (reference sequence). Trimming at V came to 3 bases and at J to 2 bases, leaving 4 bases not matched to a gene. The CDR3 contains 17 residues. CDR3 nucleotides: TGTGCCAGCAGCTTGGGGACTAGCGGGGGGACTCAAGAGACCCAGTACTTC. It encodes CASSLGTSGGTQETQYF. Using reference TRBV7-9 and TRBJ2-5 for the parts outside the CDR3, the full variable domain is DTGVSQNPRHKITKRGQNVTFRCDPISEHNRLYWYRQTLGQGPEFLTYFQNEAQLEKSRLLSDRFSAERPKGSFSTLEIQRTEQGDSAMYLCASSLGTSGGTQETQYFGPGTRLLVL.

Only a few counts were recorded for this clone. This rearrangement joins TRBV9 to TRBJ2-5, with a possible D match to TRBD2 (6 bases). The CDR3 sequence is 15 residues long. Per germline, CDR1 SGDLS and CDR2 YYNGEE. Trimming removed 0 bases from V and 3 bases from J, with 12 bases in between. The CDR3 bases are TGTGCCAGCAGCGTAGGCGTCCCGGGGGAAGAGACCCAGTACTTC. It is translated as CASSVGVPGEETQYF.

This clone came up a few times. CDR3 in amino acids: CASSQADNEQFF. In DNA, the CDR3 is TGCGCCAGCAGCCAAGCTGACAATGAGCAGTTCTTC. J is TRBJ2-1 and V is TRBV4-1; D is uncertain. The length of the CDR3 is 12 residues. The germline V and J ends were trimmed by 1 base and 5 bases, with 3 bases remaining between them. Germline V gene lookup returns CDR1 MGHRA and CDR2 YSYEKL.

The V and J genes are TRBV27 and TRBJ2-1; 7 bases fit TRBD2. The CDR3 extends over 15 amino acids. Losses at the gene ends were 7 bases for V and 3 bases for J; bases not matched to a gene: 9. Germline V gives CDR1 MNHEY, CDR2 SMNVEV (reference sequence). This chain's CDR3 is CASIQRGDYYNEQFF. CDR3 coding DNA: TGTGCCAGCATTCAGCGGGGCGATTACTACAATGAGCAGTTCTTC.

The chain is built from TRBV7-9 and TRBJ2-5; D possibly corresponds to TRBD2 (5 bases). This CDR3 is 13 amino acids long. Germline V gene lookup returns CDR1 SEHNR and CDR2 FQNEAQ (reference sequence). The V and J ends lost 4 bases and 1 base respectively, with 7 bases between them. The CDR3 loop reads CASSSGGQETQYF. CDR3 DNA: TGTGCCAGCAGCTCAGGAGGCCAAGAGACCCAGTACTTC. Full variable domain (missing parts from reference TRBV7-9 and TRBJ2-5): DTGVSQNPRHKITKRGQNVTFRCDPISEHNRLYWYRQTLGQGPEFLTYFQNEAQLEKSRLLSDRFSAERPKGSFSTLEIQRTEQGDSAMYLCASSSGGQETQYFGPGTRLLVL.

This clone appeared a single time. CDR3 amino acids: CASQGLKGPNYGYTF. CDR3 in DNA: TGTGCCAGTCAGGGCCTTAAAGGACCTAACTATGGCTACACCTTC. The chain links TRBV19 to TRBJ1-2; D may be TRBD1 (5 bases). Germline V gene lookup returns CDR1 LNHDA and CDR2 SQIVND (reference sequence). The CDR3 contains 15 residues. Trimming stripped 8 bases from V and 0 bases from J, with 16 bases between.

The V gene is TRBV28, the J gene TRBJ2-3, with a possible D match to TRBD2 (6 bases). The CDR3 runs to 15 residues. Between the trimmed V and J ends, which lost 5 bases and 0 bases, there was a span of 12 bases. Germline CDR1 reads MDHEN; CDR2 reads SYDVKM. The CDR3 sequence is CASSPPGLSTDTQYF. The CDR3 nucleotides are TGTGCCAGCAGTCCTCCGGGACTGAGCACAGATACGCAGTATTTT.

V gene TRBV30 combines with J gene TRBJ1-6, with D maybe TRBD1 (5 bases). The CDR3 has 13 residues. In germline, CDR1 is GTSNPN, CDR2 SVGIG (reference sequence). V gave up 5 bases and J gave up 9 bases, with 14 bases separating them. The CDR3: CAWVQSQGSPLHF. CDR3 nucleotide sequence: TGTGCCTGGGTTCAGAGTCAGGGTTCACCCCTCCACTTT. Supplemented by reference TRBV30 and TRBJ1-6, the full variable domain reads SQTIHQWPATLVQPVGSPLSLECTVEGTSNPNLYWYRQAAGRGLQLLFYSVGIGQISSEVPQNLSASRPQDRQFILSSKKLLLSDSGFYLCAWVQSQGSPLHFGNGTRLTVT.